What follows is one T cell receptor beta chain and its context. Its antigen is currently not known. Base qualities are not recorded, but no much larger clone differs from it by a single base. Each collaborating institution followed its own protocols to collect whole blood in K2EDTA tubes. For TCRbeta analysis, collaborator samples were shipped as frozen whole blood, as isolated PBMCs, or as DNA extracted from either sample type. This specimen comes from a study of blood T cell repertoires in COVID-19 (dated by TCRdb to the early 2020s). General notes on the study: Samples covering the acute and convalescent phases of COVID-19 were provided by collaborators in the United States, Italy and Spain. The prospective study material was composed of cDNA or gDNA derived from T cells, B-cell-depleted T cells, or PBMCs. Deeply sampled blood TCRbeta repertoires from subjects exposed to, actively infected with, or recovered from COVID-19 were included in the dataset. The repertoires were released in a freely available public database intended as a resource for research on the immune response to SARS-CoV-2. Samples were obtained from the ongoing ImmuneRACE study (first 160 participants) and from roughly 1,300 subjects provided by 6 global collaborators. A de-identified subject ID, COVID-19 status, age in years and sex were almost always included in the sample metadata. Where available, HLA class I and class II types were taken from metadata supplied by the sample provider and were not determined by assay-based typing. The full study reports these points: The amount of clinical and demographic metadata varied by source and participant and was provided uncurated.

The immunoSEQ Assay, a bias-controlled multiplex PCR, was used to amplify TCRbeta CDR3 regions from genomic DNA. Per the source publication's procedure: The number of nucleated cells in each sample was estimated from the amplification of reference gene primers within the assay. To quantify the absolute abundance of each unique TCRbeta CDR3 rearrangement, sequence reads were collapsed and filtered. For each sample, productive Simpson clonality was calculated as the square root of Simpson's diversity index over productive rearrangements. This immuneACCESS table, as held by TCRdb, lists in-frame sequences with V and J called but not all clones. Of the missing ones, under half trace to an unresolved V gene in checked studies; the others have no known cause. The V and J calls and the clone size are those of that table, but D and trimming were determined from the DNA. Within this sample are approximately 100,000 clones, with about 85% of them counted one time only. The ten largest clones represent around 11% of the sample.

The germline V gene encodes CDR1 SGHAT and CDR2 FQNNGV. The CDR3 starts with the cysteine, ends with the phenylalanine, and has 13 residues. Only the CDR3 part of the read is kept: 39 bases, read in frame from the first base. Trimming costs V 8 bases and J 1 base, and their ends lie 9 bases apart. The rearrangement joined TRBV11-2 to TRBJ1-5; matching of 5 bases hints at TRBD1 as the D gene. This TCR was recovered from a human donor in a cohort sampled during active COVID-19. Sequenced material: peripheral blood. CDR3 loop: CASARGSNQPQHF. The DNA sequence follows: TGTGCCAGCGCCCGGGGGAGCAATCAGCCCCAGCATTTT.